This T cell receptor beta chain originates from a study of human T cells and chemical hapten exposure. The time point denotes: patch test 2, 6 weeks after DPC sensitization. The treatment here: therapeutic diphenylcyclopropenone sensitization with weekly scalp DPC. Blood was collected ahead of every patch test applied. The study drew its donors from alopecia patients who were 18 to 70 years old and suitable for DPC. V shed 6 bases and J shed 5 bases, with 13 bases lying between them. The CDR3 extends over 12 amino acids. Germline V lookup: CDR1 SQVTM, CDR2 ANQGSEA. The library attached unique molecular identifiers to individual cDNA molecules. In TCRdb, the RACE reads were re-called with MiXCR into one record per CDR3 protein. The data contain roughly 92,000 distinct CDR3 sequences, over 10% of them singletons.

The specimen was whole blood, collected in connection with sensitization to the hapten diphenylcyclopropenone (DPC). This chain links TRBV29-1 with TRBJ1-1; tentative D call: TRBD1 (6 bases). This sequence was found in a woman aged 40 to 50 with alopecia areata. Some clones in this sample may be carry-over from other donors' samples. The DNA of the CDR3 is TGCAGCGTCTCCAGGGGAGGGACTGAAGCTTTCTTT. This translates into CSVSRGGTEAFF.